This entry features one TCR beta chain sequence. This clonotype was observed a handful of times. There is no known antigen for this receptor. No base-level quality is on record; no much larger clone is a single base apart. The library was made by 5' RACE. Sequencer: Illumina HiSeq 2500. A second roughly 7 to 11 cycle PCR used a sample-barcoded 5' primer and a J-beta primer mix. A template-switch 5' adaptor carrying 12 random nucleotides introduced a unique molecular identifier onto each TCR beta cDNA molecule. Each sample yielded at least 3 million CDR3-containing paired-end reads. First-strand cDNA was synthesized from all RNA with the Mint cDNA synthesis kit, primed by a TRBC-specific oligonucleotide. Following uracil-DNA glycosylase treatment, a first 18-cycle PCR with universal primers M1SS and BC2_uni_R was performed on all cDNA. The published analysis was carried out like this. For normalization, 1 million high-quality reads were randomly selected from each sample, with every read carrying a distinct molecular identifier. Instead of being binned into consensus sequences, reads that shared molecular identifiers were thrown out. CDR3 identification, clonotype clustering and error correction used MiTCR with a Q25 quality threshold and the strictest error-elimination algorithm. A nonparametric unseen species model using Euler transformation provided a lower-bound estimate of total TCR beta diversity. TCRdb reprocessed the public reads (quality trimming at Q25 with fastp, clone calling with MiXCR) and kept in-frame beta chains. Entries that share a CDR3 protein sequence are merged under the most common genes and DNA. These V and J calls rely on TCRdb rather than the paper's analysis. Across this sample there are 800,000 to 950,000 distinct CDR3 sequences, with roughly 43% seen only once. The ten most abundant clones make up roughly 12% of the sample.

This sample is part of a study of blood T cells in healthy people across ages (dated by TCRdb to the mid-2010s). Describing the broader study: Template switching captured roughly one uniquely barcoded TCR beta cDNA molecule per two T cells in model experiments. Age-related changes in TCR beta repertoire diversity were measured in the study by deep sequencing normalized with unique cDNA molecular identifiers. Donors were grouped into four age groups: young (average roughly 16 years), middle-aged (roughly 37), aged (over 55) and long-lived (about 89). To avoid experimental bias, donors of different ages were distributed randomly across sequencing lanes. For two donors (one aged 18 to 30 and one aged 80 or older), the study analyzed two additional independent replicas of 1 million unique cDNA reads from the same blood draw.

The paper as a whole reports these results and caveats: Conclusive comparison of naive and antigen-experienced compartments was prevented by the profiling of bulk unsorted PBMCs. Estimates of total diversity from one million sequenced T cells were regarded as lower bounds and underestimates. The long-lived group showed more naive CD4+ T cells, fewer expanded clones and increased TCR diversity than the aged group, suggesting age selection. As age increased, observed TCR beta diversity per million T cells dropped in a roughly linear way, and a significant reduction was already evident by age 40. There was a strong correlation between observed TCR beta diversity and the percentage of naive T cells measured by flow cytometry. Donor CMV infection status was unknown, potentially confounding age-related changes in expanded clonotypes.

The roughly 39 donors, aged 6 to 90 years, were systemically healthy Caucasian individuals from Russia. Each donor gave ten milliliters of peripheral blood, collected into EDTA-treated Vacutainer tubes. Ficoll-Paque density-gradient centrifugation was used to isolate PBMCs, with at least 6.5 million per sample. Trizol reagent was used to extract total RNA from PBMCs, with at least 5 micrograms per sample. The percentages of naive CD45RAhigh/CD27high T cells were determined by flow cytometry on a PBMC aliquot from every donor. This TCR derives from a man aged 30 to 45 in good health. The sequenced sample was blood.

The CDR3 region reads CASSDSGGAGDEQFF. The sequence in DNA is TGTGCCAGCAGTGACTCTGGGGGGGCTGGGGATGAGCAGTTCTTC. The sequence is built from TRBV6-4 and TRBJ2-1; tentative D gene TRBD2, with 7 bases matching. V and J are truncated by 0 bases and 8 bases respectively, leaving an intervening sequence of 14 bases. Including cysteine and phenylalanine, the CDR3 has 15 amino acids. Of the read, only the CDR3 DNA is kept; its 45 bases are in frame from base 1. Looking up the germline V gene yields CDR1 MRHNA and CDR2 SNTAGT.